Ten or more counts support the clone carrying this TCR beta chain. This entry is derived from a study of regulatory T cells in long-lasting Graves disease. Both iRepertoire HTBI primers and Arm-PCR of CDR3 regions were used to build the TCR beta libraries. MiXCR, run by TCRdb on the multiplex PCR reads, gives a single entry per CDR3 protein. In the table there are 510,000 or so distinct CDR3 sequences, around 12% of which are singletons. Germline trimming cut 5 bases from V and 1 base from J; bases unmatched to any gene: 12. CDR3 length equals 17 residues. Germline CDR1 is DFQATT and CDR2 is SNEGSKA (reference sequence). Time point given: newly diagnosed GD, antithyroid drugs for less than 3 months. PBMCs provided the RNA from which the TCR library was made. The authors drew 7.5 to 10 milliliters of peripheral blood into EDTA tubes. Separately, the same data were catalogued under a study of T cells in Graves' hyperthyroidism and ophthalmopathy. That source reports: First-round RT-PCR of the TCR CDR3 relied on the HTBI primer set.

The source of this sequence is a woman aged 25 to 45 with Graves disease. This chain joins TRBV20-1 and TRBJ2-2; TRBD1 matches 8 bases. Sequenced material: peripheral blood mononuclear cells (PBMCs), taken at new diagnosis, from a patient treated with antithyroid drugs. CDR3 sequence reads: CSALPRGTGRNTGELFF. For the CDR3, the DNA is TGCAGTGCTCTCCCTCGTGGGACAGGAAGGAACACCGGGGAGCTGTTTTTT.